The clone carrying this T cell receptor (beta chain) is medium-sized in the sample. Its cognate antigen is unknown. This sample is drawn from a study of spatial heterogeneity in lung cancer. TCRdb recomputed calls from the 5' RACE reads with MiXCR, one row per CDR3 protein. The sample holds 5,000 to 8,000 distinct CDR3 sequences, about 6.7% seen once. Study-wide findings and caveats: Alpha and beta chain coverage of tumor T cells was estimated at about 6.8% and 14%, respectively. Tumoral mutation counts were tracked by counts of expanded intratumoral alpha and beta TCRs.

The CDR3 spans 14 residues. Germline V gene sequence: CDR1 KGHSH, CDR2 LQKENI. Trimming at V came to 6 bases and at J to 7 bases, leaving 5 bases not matched to a gene. Time point in this sample: sample taken at primary tumor resection. This clonotype was sampled from a male donor with early-stage non-small cell lung cancer. The chain uses TRBV18 and TRBJ1-6, with TRBD1 identical over 8 bases. The sequencing used lung tumor tissue, collected at surgery. The CDR3 nucleotides are TGTGCCAGCTCGCCGGGACAGGCGAATTCACCCCTCCACTTT. Translation gives CASSPGQANSPLHF.